The clone carrying this T cell receptor beta chain was seen only a few times. No antigen is known for it. Generated by immunoSEQ multiplex PCR, the TCRdb table keeps only in-frame clones and is missing some. The sample shows about 680,000 clones, around 92% of them seen only once. Treatment in this sample: roughly 20 received Ad26.COV2.S at low or high dose, single or two shots; roughly 5 received placebo; per-sample allocation not given. It was on day 63 after the first vaccine or placebo injection that samples were taken. In Boston, the donor was an adult between 18-55 years of age. The CDR3 loop spans 16 amino acids. The junction had 12 bases not matched to a gene; V was cut back by 1 base and J by 8 bases. Per the germline V gene, CDR1 is SGHKS and CDR2 is YYEKEE (reference sequence). This entry belongs to a study of Ad26.COV2.S vaccination and SARS-CoV-2 variants. In the study overall: In the study, Ad26.COV2.S was injected intramuscularly once, or twice 56 days apart.

Study-level findings and limits: There was a possibility that the TCR breadth and depth analyses underestimated total T cell responses. While placebo recipients had lower spike-specific TCR breadth, vaccine recipients had more.

This clonotype originated in a person aged 18-60 years who received the Ad26.COV2.S COVID-19 vaccine or a placebo. The chain carries TRBV5-5 and TRBJ1-2; 9 nucleotides agree with TRBD1. The sample here was peripheral blood, taken in a trial of Ad26.COV2.S vaccine versus placebo. The CDR3 DNA sequence: TGTGCCAGCAGCTTGCCCCCGGGACAGGGCCTTCAGGGCTACACCTTC. This encodes CASSLPPGQGLQGYTF.